This T cell receptor (beta chain) was recorded in a study of control samples from healthy donors and cancer patients. Germline V CDR1 and CDR2: WSHSY, SAAADI. The CDR3 is 13 residues long. V was trimmed by 5 bases and J by 2 bases, leaving 10 bases between them. Only a few counts were recorded for this clone. Sequencing used immunoSEQ multiplex PCR; TCRdb keeps in-frame clones, though not all of them. Of under 85,000 clones listed, 94% are singletons. This clonotype was obtained from a middle-aged woman in good health. The sequencing input was blood. This chain connects TRBV10-2 to TRBJ2-7, with D possibly TRBD2 on 5 matching bases. CDR3 nucleotides: TGCGCCAGCAGTTTTGCGGGTGCCTACGAGCAGTACTTC. Encoded protein: CASSFAGAYEQYF.